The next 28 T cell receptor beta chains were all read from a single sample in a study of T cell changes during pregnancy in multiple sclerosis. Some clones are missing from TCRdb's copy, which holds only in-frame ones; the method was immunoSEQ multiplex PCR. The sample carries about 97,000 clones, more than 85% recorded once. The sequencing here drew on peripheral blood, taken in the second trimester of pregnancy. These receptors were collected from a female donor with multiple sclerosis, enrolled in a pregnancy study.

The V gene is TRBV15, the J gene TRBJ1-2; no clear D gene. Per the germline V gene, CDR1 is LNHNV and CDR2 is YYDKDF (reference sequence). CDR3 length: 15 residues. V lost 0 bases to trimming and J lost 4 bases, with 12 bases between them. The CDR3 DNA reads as TGTGCCACCAGCAGAGATTTAGTACTTGGCTATGGCTACACCTTC. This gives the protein CATSRDLVLGYGYTF. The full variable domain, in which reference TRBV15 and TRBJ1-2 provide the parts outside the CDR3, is DAMVIQNPRYQVTQFGKPVTLSCSQTLNHNVMYWYQQKSSQAPKLLFHYYDKDFNNEADTPDNFQSRRPNTSFCFLDIRSPGLGDTAMYLCATSRDLVLGYGYTFGSGTRLTVV.

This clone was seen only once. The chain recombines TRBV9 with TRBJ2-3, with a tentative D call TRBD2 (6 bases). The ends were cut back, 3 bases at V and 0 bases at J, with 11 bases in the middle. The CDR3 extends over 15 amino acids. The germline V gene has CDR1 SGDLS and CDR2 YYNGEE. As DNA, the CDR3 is TGTGCCAGCAGCGCCGGGCGGGACAGCACAGATACGCAGTATTTT. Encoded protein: CASSAGRDSTDTQYF. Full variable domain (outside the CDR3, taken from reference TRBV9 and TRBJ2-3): DSGVTQTPKHLITATGQRVTLRCSPRSGDLSVYWYQQSLDQGLQFLIQYYNGEERAKGNILERFSAQQFPDLHSELNLSSLELGDSALYFCASSAGRDSTDTQYFGPGTRLTVL.

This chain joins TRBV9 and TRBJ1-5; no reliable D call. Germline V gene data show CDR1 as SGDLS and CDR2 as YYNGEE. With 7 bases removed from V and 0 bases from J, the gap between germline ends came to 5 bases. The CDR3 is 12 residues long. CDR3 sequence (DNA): TGTGCCAGCGGTAGTAGCAATCAGCCCCAGCATTTT. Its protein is CASGSSNQPQHF.

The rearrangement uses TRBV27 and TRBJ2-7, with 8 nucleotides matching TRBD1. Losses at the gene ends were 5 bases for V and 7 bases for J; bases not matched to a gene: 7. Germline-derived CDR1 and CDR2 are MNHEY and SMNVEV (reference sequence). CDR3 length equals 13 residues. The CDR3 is CASSRTGGVEQYF. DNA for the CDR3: TGTGCCAGCAGTCGCACAGGGGGAGTAGAGCAGTACTTC.

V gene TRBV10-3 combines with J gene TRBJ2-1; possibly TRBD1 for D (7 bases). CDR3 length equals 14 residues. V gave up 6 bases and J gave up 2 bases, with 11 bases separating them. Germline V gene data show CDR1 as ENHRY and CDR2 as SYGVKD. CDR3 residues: CAIRAGQTYNEQFF. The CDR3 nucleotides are TGTGCCATCAGGGCGGGACAGACCTACAATGAGCAGTTCTTC.

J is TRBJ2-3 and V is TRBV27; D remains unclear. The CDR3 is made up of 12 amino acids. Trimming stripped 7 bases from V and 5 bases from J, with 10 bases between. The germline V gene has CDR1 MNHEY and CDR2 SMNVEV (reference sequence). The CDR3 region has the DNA TGTGCCAGCACCACAAGAGGAGATACGCAGTATTTT. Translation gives CASTTRGDTQYF.

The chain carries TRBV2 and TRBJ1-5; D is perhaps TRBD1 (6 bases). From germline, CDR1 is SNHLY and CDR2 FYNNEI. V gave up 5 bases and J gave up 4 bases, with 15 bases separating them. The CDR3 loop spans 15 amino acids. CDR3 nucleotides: TGTGCCAGCAGTCAGCCGGGACACCCAAATCAGCCCCAGCATTTT. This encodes CASSQPGHPNQPQHF.

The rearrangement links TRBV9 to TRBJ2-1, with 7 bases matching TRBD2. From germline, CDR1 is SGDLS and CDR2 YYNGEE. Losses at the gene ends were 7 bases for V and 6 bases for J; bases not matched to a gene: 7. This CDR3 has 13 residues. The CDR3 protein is CASVAGDGNEQFF. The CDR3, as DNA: TGTGCCAGCGTGGCGGGAGATGGCAATGAGCAGTTCTTC.

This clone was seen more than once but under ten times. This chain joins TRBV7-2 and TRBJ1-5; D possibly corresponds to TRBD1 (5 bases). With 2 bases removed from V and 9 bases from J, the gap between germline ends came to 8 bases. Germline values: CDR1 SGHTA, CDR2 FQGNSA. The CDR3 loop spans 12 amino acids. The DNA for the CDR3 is TGTGCCAGCAGCTTAAGGCAGGGGCCCCAGCATTTT. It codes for CASSLRQGPQHF.

In nucleotides, the CDR3 is TGTGCCAGCAGCGCGGGGAACACCGGGGAGCTGTTTTTT. Translation gives CASSAGNTGELFF. The V call is TRBV28, the J call TRBJ2-2, with D perhaps TRBD2 (5 bases). The germline V and J ends were trimmed by 6 bases and 1 base, with 6 bases remaining between them. Germline-derived CDR1 and CDR2 are MDHEN and SYDVKM. CDR3 length: 13 amino acids.

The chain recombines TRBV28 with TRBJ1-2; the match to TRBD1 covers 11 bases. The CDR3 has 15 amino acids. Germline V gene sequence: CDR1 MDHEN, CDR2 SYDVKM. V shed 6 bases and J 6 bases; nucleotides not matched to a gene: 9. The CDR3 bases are TGTGCCAGCAGCCATTCCGGACAGGGGGCGCATGGCTACACCTTC. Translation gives CASSHSGQGAHGYTF.

For the CDR3, the DNA is TGTGCCAGCAGCTCCTCCGGGACAGGGTGGGAAAAACTGTTTTTT. Translating it yields CASSSSGTGWEKLFF. The rearrangement links TRBV5-4 to TRBJ1-4, with 9 bases that match TRBD1. V was clipped by 3 bases and J by 8 bases; unmatched bases: 8. This CDR3 is built from 15 residues. The germline V gene encodes CDR1 SGHNT and CDR2 YYREEE (reference sequence).

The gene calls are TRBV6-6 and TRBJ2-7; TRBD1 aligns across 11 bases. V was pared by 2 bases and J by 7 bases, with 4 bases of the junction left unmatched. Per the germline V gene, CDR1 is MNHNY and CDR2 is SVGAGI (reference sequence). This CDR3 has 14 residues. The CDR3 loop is CASSYHGTGGEQYF. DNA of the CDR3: TGTGCCAGCAGTTACCACGGGACAGGGGGTGAGCAGTACTTC.

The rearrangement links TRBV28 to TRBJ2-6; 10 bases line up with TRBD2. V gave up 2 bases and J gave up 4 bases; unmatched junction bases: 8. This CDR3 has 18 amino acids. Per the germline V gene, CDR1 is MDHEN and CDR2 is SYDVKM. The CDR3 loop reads CASSLTSGILPGANVLTF. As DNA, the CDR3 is TGTGCCAGCAGTTTAACTAGCGGGATTTTACCCGGGGCCAACGTCCTGACTTTC.

For the CDR3, the DNA is TGCAGCGTTGACACTGGTGAAAAACTGTTTTTT. Translated: CSVDTGEKLFF. The chain has TRBV29-1 and TRBJ1-4; D is undetermined. The germline CDR1 and CDR2 sequences are SQVTM and ANQGSEA. The CDR3 covers 11 residues. Trimming pared 3 bases from V and 7 bases from J, leaving 6 bases between.

The CDR3 DNA sequence: TGCAGCGTTGGATACAGGGGGAGCGGGACCCAGTACTTC. Its translation: CSVGYRGSGTQYF. The gene calls are TRBV29-1 and TRBJ2-5; 8 bases are a match to TRBD1. The germline gives CDR1 SQVTM, CDR2 ANQGSEA. With V trimmed by 4 bases and J by 7 bases, 8 bases remained unmatched. This CDR3 is 13 amino acids long.

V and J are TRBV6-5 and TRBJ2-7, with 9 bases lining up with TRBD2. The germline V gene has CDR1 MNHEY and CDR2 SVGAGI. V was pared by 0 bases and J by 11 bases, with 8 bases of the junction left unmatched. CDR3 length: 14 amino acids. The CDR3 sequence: CASSYSTSGTSKYF. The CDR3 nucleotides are TGTGCCAGCAGTTACTCGACTAGCGGTACTTCAAAGTACTTC.

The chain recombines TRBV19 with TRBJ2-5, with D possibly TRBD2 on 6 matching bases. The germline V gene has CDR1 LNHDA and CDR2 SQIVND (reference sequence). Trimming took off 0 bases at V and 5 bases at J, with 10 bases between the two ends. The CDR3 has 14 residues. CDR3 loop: CASSIEEGEETQYF. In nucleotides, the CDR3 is TGTGCCAGTAGTATAGAGGAGGGAGAGGAGACCCAGTACTTC.

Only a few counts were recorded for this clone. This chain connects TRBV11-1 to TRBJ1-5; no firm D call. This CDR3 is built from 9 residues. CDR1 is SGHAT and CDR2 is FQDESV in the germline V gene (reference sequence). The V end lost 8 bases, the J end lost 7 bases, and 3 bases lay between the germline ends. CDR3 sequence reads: CASGQPQHF. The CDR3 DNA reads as TGTGCCAGCGGCCAGCCCCAGCATTTT. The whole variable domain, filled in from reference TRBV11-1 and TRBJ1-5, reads EAEVAQSPRYKITEKSQAVAFWCDPISGHATLYWYRQILGQGPELLVQFQDESVVDDSQLPKDRFSAERLKGVDSTLKIQPAELGDSAMYLCASGQPQHFGDGTRLSIL.

The CDR3 is CAAHTDRVPSEQYF. CDR3 coding DNA: TGTGCCGCACATACAGACAGGGTTCCTTCCGAGCAGTACTTC. The chain uses TRBV6-1 and TRBJ2-7; TRBD1 matches 7 bases. With V trimmed by 11 bases and J by 6 bases, 16 bases remained unmatched. From germline, CDR1 is MNHNS and CDR2 SASEGT. This CDR3 has 14 residues.

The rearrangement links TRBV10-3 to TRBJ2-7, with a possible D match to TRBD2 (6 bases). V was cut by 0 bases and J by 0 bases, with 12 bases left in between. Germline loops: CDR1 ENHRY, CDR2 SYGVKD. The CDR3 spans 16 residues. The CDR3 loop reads CAISESASASSYEQYF. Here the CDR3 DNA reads TGTGCCATCAGTGAGTCGGCTAGCGCCAGCTCCTACGAGCAGTACTTC.

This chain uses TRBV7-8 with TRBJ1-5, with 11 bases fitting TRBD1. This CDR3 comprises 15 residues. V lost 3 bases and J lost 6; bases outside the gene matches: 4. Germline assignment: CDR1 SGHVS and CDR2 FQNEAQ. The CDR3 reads CASSLTGTGGQPQHF. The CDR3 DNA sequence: TGTGCCAGCAGCTTGACCGGGACAGGGGGTCAGCCCCAGCATTTT.

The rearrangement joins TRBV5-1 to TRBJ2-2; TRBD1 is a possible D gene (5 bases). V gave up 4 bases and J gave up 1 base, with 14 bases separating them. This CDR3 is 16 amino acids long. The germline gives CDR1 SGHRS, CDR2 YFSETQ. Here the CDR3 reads CASSPQAGKNTGELFF. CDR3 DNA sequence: TGCGCCAGCAGCCCGCAGGCAGGGAAGAACACCGGGGAGCTGTTTTTT.

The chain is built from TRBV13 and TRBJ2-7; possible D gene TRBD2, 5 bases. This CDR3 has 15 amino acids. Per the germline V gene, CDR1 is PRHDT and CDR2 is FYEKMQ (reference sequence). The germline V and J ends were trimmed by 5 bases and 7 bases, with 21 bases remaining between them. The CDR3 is CASSPLNPGWGEQYF. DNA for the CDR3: TGTGCCAGCAGCCCACTCAACCCGGGATGGGGTGAGCAGTACTTC.

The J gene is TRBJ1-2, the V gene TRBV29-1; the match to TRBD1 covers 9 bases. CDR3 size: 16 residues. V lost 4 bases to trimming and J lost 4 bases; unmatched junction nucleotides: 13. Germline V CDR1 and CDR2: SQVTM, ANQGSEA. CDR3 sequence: CSVGDWTGERGYGYTF. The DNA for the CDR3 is TGCAGCGTTGGGGACTGGACAGGGGAACGTGGCTATGGCTACACCTTC.

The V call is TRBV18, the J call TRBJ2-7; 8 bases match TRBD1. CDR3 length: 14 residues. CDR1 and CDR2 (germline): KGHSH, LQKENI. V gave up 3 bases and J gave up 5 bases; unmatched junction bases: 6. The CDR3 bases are TGTGCCAGCTCACCTTCCAGGGGGCAAGACGAGCAGTACTTC. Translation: CASSPSRGQDEQYF.

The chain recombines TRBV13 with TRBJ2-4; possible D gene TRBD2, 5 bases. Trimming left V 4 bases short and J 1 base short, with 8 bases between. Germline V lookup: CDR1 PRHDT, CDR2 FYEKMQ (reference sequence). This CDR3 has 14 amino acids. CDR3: CASSSGMAKNIQYF. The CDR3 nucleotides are TGTGCCAGCAGCTCGGGGATGGCCAAAAACATTCAGTACTTC.

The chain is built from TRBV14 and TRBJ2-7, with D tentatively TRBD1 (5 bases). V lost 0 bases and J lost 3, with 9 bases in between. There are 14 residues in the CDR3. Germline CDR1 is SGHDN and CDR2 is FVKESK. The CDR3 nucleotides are TGTGCCAGCAGCCAAGAAAACAGGTTCTACGAGCAGTACTTC. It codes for CASSQENRFYEQYF.